This TCR delta chain emerged from a study of Vδ1+ human thymocytes. Whole-study results and caveats: Around 20% of thymic delta-chain sequences were Vdelta2, with few Vdelta3, unlike blood Vdelta1+ controls. In the thymus, TRG and TRD repertoires looked highly polyclonal with Gaussian CDR3 lengths. Donors shared many TRG clonotypes but few TRD clonotypes.

Thymocytes were sorted as CD3+ TCRVdelta1+ TCRVdelta2- after alphabeta T cell depletion. RNA was extracted from the cells and then reverse transcribed. CDR3 amplicons came from multiplex PCR with pooled V-gene forward and constant-region reverse primers. TCRdb processed the multiplex PCR reads again with the CATT caller. In the table there are just under 55,000 delta-chain clones, around a sixth of which are singletons. V shed 1 base and J shed 0 bases, with 18 bases lying between them. This CDR3 contains 18 residues. Looked up from germline, CDR1 is TSWWSYY and CDR2 is QGS. This clone was counted between two and nine times. The antigen is not known.

This clonotype was obtained from a boy in the first two years of life who had congenital heart surgery. Sequencing input: Vdelta1+ gamma-delta thymocytes from the thymus. Subset reported: FACS-sorted CD3+ TCRalphabeta- TCRVdelta1+ TCRVdelta2- thymocytes. This chain links TRDV1 with TRDJ1; D is possibly TRDD3 (5 bases). CDR3 coding DNA: TGTGCTCTTGGGGAACCCGAAGGGGGCCAGTCAAACACCGATAAACTCATCTTT. This codes for CALGEPEGGQSNTDKLIF.